This T cell receptor beta chain is drawn from a study of blood T cell repertoires in COVID-19. Study overall: Donors in the United States, Italy and Spain gave samples during acute or convalescent COVID-19. The analysed material was cDNA or gDNA that came from T cells, B-cell-depleted T cells, or PBMCs.

Original methodology: Nucleated cell number was recorded as an estimate derived from reference gene primer amplification. TCRdb's copy holds only in-frame clones and misses some; the assay was immunoSEQ multiplex PCR. The V and J calls and clone size were taken over from that table, and D and trimming were inferred from the DNA. The sample consists of fewer than 250,000 clones, 75% to 85% of them appearing once. The CDR3 is made up of 16 amino acids. Per the germline V gene, CDR1 is SGDLS and CDR2 is YYNGEE. The V end lost 3 bases, the J end lost 4 bases, and 20 bases lay between the germline ends. This chain connects TRBV9 to TRBJ2-7, with D possibly TRBD1 on 6 matching bases. Sequencing input: peripheral blood. The TCR originated in a woman aged 45 to 65 with acute or convalescent COVID-19. The CDR3 is CASSGAVTGKTYEQYF. Here the CDR3 DNA reads TGTGCCAGCAGCGGAGCAGTCACAGGGAAAACTTACGAGCAGTACTTC. Complete variable domain (other parts from reference TRBV9 and TRBJ2-7): DSGVTQTPKHLITATGQRVTLRCSPRSGDLSVYWYQQSLDQGLQFLIQYYNGEERAKGNILERFSAQQFPDLHSELNLSSLELGDSALYFCASSGAVTGKTYEQYFGPGTRLTVT.